This T cell receptor (beta chain) is drawn from a study of CD8 T cells in ankylosing spondylitis. General observations from the study: Apparently characteristic of ankylosing spondylitis blood was a TCR beta motif (roughly eight highly homologous variants).

This clonotype was observed a few times. The antigen is undetermined. The CDR3 has 12 residues. V was clipped by 6 bases and J by 1 base, with 6 bases between them. Quantitative 5'-RACE was performed with molecular barcodes, and it yielded the TCR beta libraries. TCRdb called the 5' RACE reads again in MiXCR, with one record for every CDR3 protein. The sample lists some 840,000 distinct CDR3 sequences, about 10% occurring once. The specimen was blood, either unsorted or a sorted T cell fraction (not recorded which). This TCR was sampled from a male donor with ankylosing spondylitis. The chain joins TRBV12-3 or TRBV12-4 to TRBJ1-2; D not resolved. Here the CDR3 reads CASSLNNYGYTF. CDR3 sequence (DNA): TGTGCCAGCAGCTTAAATAACTATGGCTACACCTTC.